One sample yielded the 18 T cell receptor beta chains listed below, sequenced in a study of blood T cell repertoires in COVID-19. Sequenced by immunoSEQ multiplex PCR; TCRdb stores in-frame clones only, minus some. The data contain around 400,000 clones, roughly 90% of them singletons. Material: PBMCs or T cells enriched from blood (not recorded which). Receptors originate from a woman aged 40 to 49 who had been exposed to COVID-19.

The V call is TRBV5-4, the J call TRBJ2-5; 9 nucleotides line up with TRBD2. Germline V CDR1 and CDR2: SGHNT, YYREEE (reference sequence). The V and J ends lost 4 bases and 3 bases, in that order; junction bases with no gene match: 19. The CDR3 is made up of 19 amino acids. This CDR3 is CASSPGRTLVAGAEETQYF. The CDR3, as DNA: TGTGCCAGCAGCCCAGGCCGGACTCTTGTAGCGGGGGCGGAAGAGACCCAGTACTTC.

This chain connects TRBV7-6 to TRBJ2-1, with TRBD2 identical over 13 bases. CDR1 and CDR2 from the germline V gene are SGHVS and FNYEAQ. There are 15 residues in the CDR3. Trimming cost V 5 bases and J 4 bases; bases outside gene matches: 2. CDR3: CASSLTSGGYNEQFF. CDR3 DNA sequence: TGTGCCAGCAGCCTGACTAGCGGGGGGTACAATGAGCAGTTCTTC. The entire variable domain, with the rest obtained from reference TRBV7-6 and TRBJ2-1, is as follows: GAGVSQSPRYKVTKRGQDVALRCDPISGHVSLYWYRQALGQGPEFLTYFNYEAQQDKSGLPNDRFSAERPEGSISTLTIQRTEQRDSAMYRCASSLTSGGYNEQFFGPGTRLTVL.

For the CDR3, the DNA is TGCGCCAGCAGCTTGGGAGGGACTAGCGGGGCCAACGAGCAGTACTTC. This codes for CASSLGGTSGANEQYF. The chain recombines TRBV5-1 with TRBJ2-7, with TRBD2 matching 13 bases. Trimming at V came to 0 bases and at J to 5 bases, leaving 5 bases not matched to a gene. The germline V gene encodes CDR1 SGHRS and CDR2 YFSETQ. This CDR3 spans 16 amino acids.

V and J are TRBV19 and TRBJ1-4; TRBD1 matches 7 bases. This CDR3 has 15 residues. The germline V gene has CDR1 LNHDA and CDR2 SQIVND (reference sequence). V shed 5 bases and J 7 bases; nucleotides not matched to a gene: 10. The CDR3 is CASSPRGSRGEKLFF. The DNA for the CDR3 is TGTGCCAGTAGTCCCAGGGGGTCTCGGGGTGAAAAACTGTTTTTT. The full variable domain, with the rest looked up from reference TRBV19 and TRBJ1-4, is DGGITQSPKYLFRKEGQNVTLSCEQNLNHDAMYWYRQDPGQGLRLIYYSQIVNDFQKGDIAEGYSVSREKKESFPLTVTSAQKNPTAFYLCASSPRGSRGEKLFFGSGTQLSVL.

This chain links TRBV2 with TRBJ2-3; 7 bases are shared with TRBD2. The CDR3 loop spans 14 amino acids. Germline V gene data show CDR1 as SNHLY and CDR2 as FYNNEI. V lost 5 bases, J lost 2 bases, and 4 bases stayed unmatched. The CDR3 DNA sequence: TGTGCCAGCAGTTTTCTAGCGGTCACAGATACGCAGTATTTT. As protein: CASSFLAVTDTQYF.

The rearrangement joins TRBV6-6 to TRBJ2-1, with D tentatively TRBD2 (6 bases). The germline V gene has CDR1 MNHNY and CDR2 SVGAGI (reference sequence). The germline V and J ends were trimmed by 5 bases and 0 bases, with 14 bases remaining between them. The CDR3 totals 16 residues. CDR3 in DNA: TGTGCCAGCAGTAAACGGGGAGGACGCTCCTACAATGAGCAGTTCTTC. Amino acids: CASSKRGGRSYNEQFF.

The CDR3 is CASSLRTLLTGELFF. The CDR3 nucleotides read TGTGCCAGCAGCTTAAGGACACTGCTGACCGGGGAGCTGTTTTTT. The chain uses TRBV7-2 and TRBJ2-2; TRBD1 might be the D (5 bases). The germline gives CDR1 SGHTA, CDR2 FQGNSA. V was pared by 2 bases and J by 5 bases, with 12 bases between. The CDR3 has 15 amino acids.

The chain is built from TRBV12-3 or TRBV12-4 and TRBJ1-2; D perhaps matches TRBD1 (6 bases). Trimming stripped 5 bases from V and 8 bases from J, with 12 bases between. The CDR3 spans 12 residues. CDR3 region: CASSLNRAGYTF. The CDR3 nucleotides read TGTGCCAGCAGTCTCAACAGGGCGGGCTACACCTTC.

This clone was counted once. The chain uses TRBV7-2 and TRBJ2-3; 7 bases agree with TRBD1. The V and J ends lost 6 bases and 6 bases, in that order; junction bases with no gene match: 15. The CDR3 length is 16 residues. Germline CDR1 is SGHTA and CDR2 is FQGNSA. The CDR3 coding sequence is TGTGCCAGCAGAACACAGGGGCGGAGTGCTCGGGATACGCAGTATTTT. Protein product: CASRTQGRSARDTQYF.

The rearrangement links TRBV6-5 to TRBJ1-1, with a possible D match to TRBD1 (6 bases). Germline V gene data show CDR1 as MNHEY and CDR2 as SVGAGI. Trimming cost V 6 bases and J 4 bases, with 12 bases left between them. CDR3 length equals 13 residues. The CDR3 DNA sequence: TGTGCCAGCAGACAGGGCGGCGGCACTGAAGCTTTCTTT. It translates to CASRQGGGTEAFF.

This clone was detected once. V is TRBV11-3 and J is TRBJ2-5; 11 nucleotides match TRBD2. Trimming removed 3 bases from V and 5 bases from J; junction bases left unmatched: 11. The CDR3 runs to 17 residues. The germline V gene encodes CDR1 SGHNT and CDR2 YENEEA. The CDR3 protein is CASSFGGVAGGPETQYF. In nucleotides, the CDR3 is TGTGCCAGCAGCTTTGGGGGAGTAGCGGGAGGGCCGGAGACCCAGTACTTC.

This chain joins TRBV5-8 and TRBJ1-4, with D unresolved. CDR1 and CDR2 from the germline V gene are SGHTS and YDEGEE. The CDR3 loop spans 13 amino acids. V lost 4 bases, J lost 0 bases, and 4 bases lay in between. The CDR3 bases are TGTGCCAGCAGCCCCACAACTAATGAAAAACTGTTTTTT. Translation: CASSPTTNEKLFF.

This sequence joins TRBV11-2 and TRBJ1-1; tentative D call: TRBD1 (5 bases). Trimming shortened V by 3 bases and J by 8 bases, and 7 bases separated the two germline ends. Germline loops: CDR1 SGHAT, CDR2 FQNNGV. This CDR3 is built from 11 residues. CDR3 in DNA: TGTGCCAGCAGCTTCCACAGGGAAGCTTTCTTT. It yields the protein CASSFHREAFF.

The chain has TRBV18 and TRBJ1-1; a possible D gene is TRBD1 (6 bases). Per the germline V gene, CDR1 is KGHSH and CDR2 is LQKENI. CDR3 length: 13 amino acids. With 6 bases removed from V and 11 bases from J, the gap between germline ends came to 19 bases. CDR3 sequence reads: CASSKTGLNQAFF. In DNA, the CDR3 is TGTGCCAGCTCGAAGACAGGTTTGAATCAGGCTTTCTTT.

This chain uses TRBV2 with TRBJ1-2, with unresolved D. The CDR3 length is 12 residues. Trimming took 3 bases from V and 4 from J, leaving 6 bases between them. Germline V CDR1 and CDR2: SNHLY, FYNNEI. CDR3 amino acids: CASSEGSYGYTF. The CDR3 DNA follows: TGTGCCAGCAGTGAGGGCAGCTATGGCTACACCTTC.

The chain links TRBV30 to TRBJ1-4; TRBD1 agrees at 9 bases. The V gene's germline CDR1 is GTSNPN and CDR2 SVGIG (reference sequence). Trimming took 2 bases from V and 8 from J; bases not matched to a gene: 12. The CDR3 loop spans 16 amino acids. The DNA of the CDR3 is TGTGCCTGGAGTTCACTACCGGGACAGGGCAAGGAAAAACTGTTTTTT. Its protein product is CAWSSLPGQGKEKLFF.

This chain links TRBV19 with TRBJ1-4; D perhaps matches TRBD1 (6 bases). CDR3 length: 15 residues. V lost 6 bases, J lost 3 bases, and 14 bases lay in between. Germline V CDR1 and CDR2: LNHDA, SQIVND (reference sequence). The CDR3 spells CASSTSRTANEKLFF. In DNA, the CDR3 is TGTGCCAGTAGCACATCCCGGACAGCTAATGAAAAACTGTTTTTT.

DNA of the CDR3: TGTGCCAGCAGCTCGGCAGGGAACACTGAAGCTTTCTTT. Encoded protein: CASSSAGNTEAFF. The chain has TRBV11-3 and TRBJ1-1; D remains ambiguous. V was trimmed by 4 bases and J by 1 base, leaving 7 bases between them. Germline V gene data show CDR1 as SGHNT and CDR2 as YENEEA. The CDR3 totals 13 residues.